The 3 T cell receptor beta chains in this list originate from one sample, sequenced in a study of regulatory T cells in long-lasting Graves disease. For TCR beta, libraries came from iRepertoire HTBI primers and Arm-PCR of CDR3 regions. MiXCR, applied by TCRdb to the multiplex PCR reads, yields one record per CDR3 protein. This table has 700,000 or so distinct CDR3 sequences, around 30% appearing once. Noted time point: persistent/refractory GD, antithyroid drugs over 5 years with positive TRAb. The TCR library was made from RNA extracted from PBMCs. This sample comprised peripheral blood mononuclear cells (PBMCs), obtained when the disease was refractory, from a patient treated with antithyroid drugs. These receptors came from a female donor with Graves disease.

This clonotype has more than one count but fewer than ten. V gene TRBV6-1 combines with J gene TRBJ1-2, with 8 bases fitting TRBD1. Germline V CDR1 and CDR2: MNHNS, SASEGT. This CDR3 has 14 residues. V trimming: 7 bases; J trimming: 8 bases; junction bases outside the gene matches: 12. The CDR3: CASTTEWDRRGYTF. The CDR3 bases are TGTGCCAGCACTACCGAGTGGGACAGGAGGGGCTACACCTTC.

This chain links TRBV20-1 with TRBJ2-7; 7 bases fit TRBD2. This CDR3 contains 14 residues. The junction had 13 bases not matched to a gene; V was cut back by 6 bases and J by 5 bases. Germline CDR1 reads DFQATT; CDR2 reads SNEGSKA (reference sequence). This CDR3 is CSAIPSGRGDEQYF. The DNA of the CDR3 is TGCAGTGCGATCCCTAGCGGTCGGGGGGACGAGCAGTACTTC.

The V gene is TRBV25-1, the J gene TRBJ2-7, with D possibly matching TRBD2 (6 bases). Trimming shortened V by 7 bases and J by 2 bases, and 15 bases separated the two germline ends. Germline assignment: CDR1 MGHDK and CDR2 SYGVNS. This CDR3 spans 14 amino acids. The CDR3 sequence is CASTDGGSPYEQYF. The CDR3 region has the DNA TGTGCCAGCACTGACGGGGGATCGCCCTACGAGCAGTACTTC.